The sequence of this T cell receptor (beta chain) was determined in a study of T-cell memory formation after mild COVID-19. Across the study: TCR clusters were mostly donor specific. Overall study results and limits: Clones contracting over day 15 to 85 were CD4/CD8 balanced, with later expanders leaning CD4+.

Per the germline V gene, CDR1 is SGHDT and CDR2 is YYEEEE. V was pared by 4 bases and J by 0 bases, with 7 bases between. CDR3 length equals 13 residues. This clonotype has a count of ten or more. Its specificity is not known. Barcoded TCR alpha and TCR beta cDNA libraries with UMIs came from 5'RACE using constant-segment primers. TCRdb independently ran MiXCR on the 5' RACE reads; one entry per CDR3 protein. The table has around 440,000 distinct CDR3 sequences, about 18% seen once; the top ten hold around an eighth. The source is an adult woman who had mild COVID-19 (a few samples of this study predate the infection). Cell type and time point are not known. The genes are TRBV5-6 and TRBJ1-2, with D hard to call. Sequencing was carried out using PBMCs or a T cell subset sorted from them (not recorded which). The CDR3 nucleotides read TGTGCCAGCAGCCCCAGGTCTAACTATGGCTACACCTTC. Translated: CASSPRSNYGYTF. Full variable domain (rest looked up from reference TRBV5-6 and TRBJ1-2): DAGVTQSPTHLIKTRGQQVTLRCSPKSGHDTVSWYQQALGQGPQFIFQYYEEEERQRGNFPDRFSGHQFPNYSSELNVNALLLGDSALYLCASSPRSNYGYTFGSGTRLTVV.